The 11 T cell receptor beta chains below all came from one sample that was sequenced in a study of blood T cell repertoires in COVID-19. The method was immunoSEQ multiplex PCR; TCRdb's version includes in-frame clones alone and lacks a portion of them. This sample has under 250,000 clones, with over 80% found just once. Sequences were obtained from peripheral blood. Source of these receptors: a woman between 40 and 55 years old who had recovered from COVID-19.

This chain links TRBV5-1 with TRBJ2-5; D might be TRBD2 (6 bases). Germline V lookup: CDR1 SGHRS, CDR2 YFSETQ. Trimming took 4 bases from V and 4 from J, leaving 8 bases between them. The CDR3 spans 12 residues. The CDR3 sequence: CASSRDLETQYF. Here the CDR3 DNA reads TGCGCCAGCAGCCGGGACTTAGAGACCCAGTACTTC.

CDR3 DNA: TGTGCCAGCAGCCGTAGTCCCTCTAGCGGGGGGGCCGGTGAGCAGTTCTTC. Protein sequence: CASSRSPSSGGAGEQFF. The V call is TRBV9, the J call TRBJ2-1, with 12 nucleotides matching TRBD2. CDR1 is SGDLS and CDR2 is YYNGEE in the germline V gene. J was trimmed by 9 bases and V by 4 bases; bases with no gene match: 14. The CDR3 is 17 amino acids.

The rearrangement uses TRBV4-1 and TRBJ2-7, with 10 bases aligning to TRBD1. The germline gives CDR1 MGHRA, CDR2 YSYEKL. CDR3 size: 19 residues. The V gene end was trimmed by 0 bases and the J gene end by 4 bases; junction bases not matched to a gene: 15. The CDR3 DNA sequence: TGCGCCAGCAGCCAAGAGGGGGGACAGGGGCCGTACAGGACTTACGAGCAGTACTTC. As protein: CASSQEGGQGPYRTYEQYF.

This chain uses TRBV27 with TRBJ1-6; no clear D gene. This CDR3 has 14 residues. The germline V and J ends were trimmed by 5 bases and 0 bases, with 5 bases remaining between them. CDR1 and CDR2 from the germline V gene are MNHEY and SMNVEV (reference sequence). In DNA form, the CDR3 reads TGTGCCAGCAGTCTGAGCTCCTATAATTCACCCCTCCACTTT. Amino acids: CASSLSSYNSPLHF.

The CDR3 region has the DNA TGCGCCAGCAGCCACGGACAGGGAGGCTGGGAGCTGTTTTTT. Translating gives CASSHGQGGWELFF. V usage is TRBV4-1 and J usage is TRBJ2-2, with 8 bases identical to TRBD1. The CDR3 is 14 amino acids. Germline lookup yields CDR1 MGHRA and CDR2 YSYEKL. V was pared by 3 bases and J by 9 bases, with 6 bases of the junction left unmatched.

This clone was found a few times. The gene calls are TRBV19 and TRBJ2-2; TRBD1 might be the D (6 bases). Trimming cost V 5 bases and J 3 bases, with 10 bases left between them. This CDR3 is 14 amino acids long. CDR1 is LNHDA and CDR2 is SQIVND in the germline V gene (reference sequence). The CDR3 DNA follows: TGTGCCAGTAGTTGGACAGACTACACCGGGGAGCTGTTTTTT. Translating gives CASSWTDYTGELFF.

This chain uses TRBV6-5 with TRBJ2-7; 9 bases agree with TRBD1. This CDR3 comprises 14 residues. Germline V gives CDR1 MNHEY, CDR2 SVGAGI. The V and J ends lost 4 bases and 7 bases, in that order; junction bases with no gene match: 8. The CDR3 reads CASSWDRVTGEQYF. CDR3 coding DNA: TGTGCCAGCAGTTGGGACAGGGTCACTGGGGAGCAGTACTTC.

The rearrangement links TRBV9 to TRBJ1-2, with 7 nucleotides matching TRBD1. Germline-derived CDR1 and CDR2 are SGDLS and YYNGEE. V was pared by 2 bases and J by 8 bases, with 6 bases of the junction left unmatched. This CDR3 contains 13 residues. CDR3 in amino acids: CASSVPGTVGYTF. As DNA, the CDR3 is TGTGCCAGCAGCGTCCCCGGGACAGTCGGCTACACCTTC.

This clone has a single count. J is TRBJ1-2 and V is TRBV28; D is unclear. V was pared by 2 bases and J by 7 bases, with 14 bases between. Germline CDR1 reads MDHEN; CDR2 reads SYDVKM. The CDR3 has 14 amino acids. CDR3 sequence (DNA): TGTGCCAGCAGTTTAGGAGGGAGGTTAGGTGGCTACACCTTC. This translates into CASSLGGRLGGYTF.

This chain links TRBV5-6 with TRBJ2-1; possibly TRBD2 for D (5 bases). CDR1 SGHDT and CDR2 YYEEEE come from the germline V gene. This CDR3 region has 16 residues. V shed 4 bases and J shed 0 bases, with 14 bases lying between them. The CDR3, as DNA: TGTGCCAGCAGCCAGAGGGCCCTTAGCTCCTACAATGAGCAGTTCTTC. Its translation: CASSQRALSSYNEQFF.

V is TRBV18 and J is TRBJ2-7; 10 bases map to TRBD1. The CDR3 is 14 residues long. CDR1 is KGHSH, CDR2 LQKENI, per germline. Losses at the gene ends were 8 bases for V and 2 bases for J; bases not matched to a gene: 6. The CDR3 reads CASAPGQGTYEQYF. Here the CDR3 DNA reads TGTGCCAGCGCTCCGGGACAGGGGACCTACGAGCAGTACTTC.